Sequencing of this T cell receptor beta chain was carried out in a study of metastatic and nonmetastatic thyroid tumors (dated by TCRdb to 2018 to 2020). Some background on the complete study: Repertoires from peripheral blood and from tumor or nodule tissue samples of malignant and benign thyroid patients were compared. Study-wide findings and limitations: TCR beta diversity was reported as significantly higher in malignant tumors than in benign nodules, in both blood and tumor samples.

None of the patients had been given any treatment before thyroid surgery. The study retrospectively analysed patient clinical samples collected from the early 2010s to the late 2010s using T-cell receptor beta sequencing. From the cysteine through the phenylalanine, the CDR3 covers 13 amino acids. Just CDR3 DNA is preserved here, 39 bases in frame from base 1. At the junction V is shortened by 3 bases and J by 12 bases; bases outside the gene matches: 7. From a lookup of the germline V gene, CDR1 and CDR2 are ENHRY and SYGVKD. The library relied on PCR. Data came from an Illumina HiSeq 4000. The TCR beta-chain CDR3 region of each patient was profiled by high-throughput sequencing. The paper's data handling went like this. A classifier to discriminate distant-metastatic papillary thyroid cancer patients was built from CDR3 differences across clinicopathological groups. The Shannon index was used to assess repertoire diversity, and the Morisita-Horn index was used to assess tumor-blood repertoire similarity. The raw public data were reprocessed by TCRdb itself: fastp quality trimming at Q25, MiXCR clonotype calling, in-frame beta chains only. These V and J calls rely on TCRdb rather than the paper's analysis. Present in this sample are 15,000 to 20,000 clones, approximately 20% of which were seen just once. The ten largest make up 15% to 20% of the sample.

Many counts were recorded for this clone. Its antigen remains undetermined. Base qualities are not at hand, and no much larger clone is one base apart. This sequence uses TRBV10-3 and TRBJ2-1, and 8 junctional nucleotides match TRBD2. The clonotype comes from a female donor with papillary thyroid cancer or a benign thyroid nodule (not recorded which). Some clones in this sample may be carry-over from other donors' samples. Sequenced sample: tumor tissue. The nucleotides are TGTGCCATCAGTGATAGCGGGGCTTACGGGCAGTTCTTC. Translation gives CAISDSGAYGQFF.